The clone carrying this T cell receptor beta chain was picked up many times. This entry comes from a study of T cells in Graves' hyperthyroidism and ophthalmopathy. Unmatched junction bases numbered 8, after V lost 9 bases and J lost 8 bases. The CDR3 runs to 12 residues. Amplified TCR beta CDR3 regions derived from RNA transcripts. When the TCR CDR3 underwent first-round RT-PCR, the HTBI primer set was used. TCRdb reprocessed the multiplex PCR reads via MiXCR and lists one record per CDR3 protein. This repertoire shows a few hundred thousand distinct CDR3 sequences, 22% found once; its top ten account for 49%.

The chain couples TRBV12-3 or TRBV12-4 to TRBJ1-2, with 8 bases identical to TRBD1. Sequencing was performed on blood. The clonotype was recovered from a woman aged 70-85 years with Graves' ophthalmopathy. The CDR3 here is CASTRQGTGYTF. CDR3 nucleotides: TGTGCCAGTACCCGACAGGGGACCGGCTACACCTTC.